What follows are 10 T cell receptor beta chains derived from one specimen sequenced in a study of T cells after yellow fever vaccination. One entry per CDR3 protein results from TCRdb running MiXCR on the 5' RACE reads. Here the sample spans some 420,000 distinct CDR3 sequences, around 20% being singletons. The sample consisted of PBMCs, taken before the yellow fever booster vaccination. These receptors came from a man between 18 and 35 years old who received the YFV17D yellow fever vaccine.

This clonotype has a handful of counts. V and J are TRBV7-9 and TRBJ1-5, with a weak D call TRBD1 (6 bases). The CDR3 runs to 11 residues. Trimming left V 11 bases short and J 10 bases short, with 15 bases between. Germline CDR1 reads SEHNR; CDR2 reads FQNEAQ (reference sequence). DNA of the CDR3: TGTGCCTCGGAGGGGGACCAACCCCAGCATTTT. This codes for CASEGDQPQHF.

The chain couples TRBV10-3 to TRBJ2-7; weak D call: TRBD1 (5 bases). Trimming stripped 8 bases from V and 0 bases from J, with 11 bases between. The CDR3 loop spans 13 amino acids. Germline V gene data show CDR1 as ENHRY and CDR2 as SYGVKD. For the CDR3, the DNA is TGTGCCATCCAGACACAGGACTCCTACGAGCAGTACTTC. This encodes CAIQTQDSYEQYF.

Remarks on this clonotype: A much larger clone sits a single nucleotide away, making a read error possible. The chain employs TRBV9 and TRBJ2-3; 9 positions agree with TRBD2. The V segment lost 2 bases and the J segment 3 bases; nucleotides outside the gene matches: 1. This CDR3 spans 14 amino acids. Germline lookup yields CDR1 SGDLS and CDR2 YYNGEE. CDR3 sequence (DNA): TGTGCCAGCAGCGTCGGACTAGCGACAGATACGCAGTATTTT. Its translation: CASSVGLATDTQYF.

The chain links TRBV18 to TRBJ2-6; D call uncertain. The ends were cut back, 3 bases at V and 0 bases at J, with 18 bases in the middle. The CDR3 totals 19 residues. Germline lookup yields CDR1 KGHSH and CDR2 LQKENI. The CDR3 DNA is TGTGCCAGCTCACCCAACGACGTTGCAGGTCCCTCTGGGGCCAACGTCCTGACTTTC. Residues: CASSPNDVAGPSGANVLTF.

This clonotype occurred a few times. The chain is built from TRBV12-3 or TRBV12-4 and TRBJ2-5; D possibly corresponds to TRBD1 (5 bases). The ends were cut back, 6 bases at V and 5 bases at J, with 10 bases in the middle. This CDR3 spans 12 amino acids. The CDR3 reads CASSTGFETQYF. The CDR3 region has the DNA TGTGCCAGCAGCACAGGCTTCGAGACCCAGTACTTC.

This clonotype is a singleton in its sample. The CDR3 region is CATSAPIGQGDQPQHF. The CDR3 nucleotides read TGTGCCACCAGCGCTCCGATCGGACAGGGTGACCAGCCCCAGCATTTT. V is TRBV15 and J is TRBJ1-5; 8 positions match TRBD1. Looked up from germline, CDR1 is LNHNV and CDR2 is YYDKDF (reference sequence). CDR3 length: 16 amino acids. The V and J ends lost 5 bases and 7 bases, in that order; junction bases with no gene match: 13.

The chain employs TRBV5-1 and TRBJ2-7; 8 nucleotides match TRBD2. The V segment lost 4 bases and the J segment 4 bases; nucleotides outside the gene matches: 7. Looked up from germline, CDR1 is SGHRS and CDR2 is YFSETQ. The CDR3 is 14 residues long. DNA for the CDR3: TGCGCCAGCAGCCCCCTCTCGGGGGGGTACGAGCAGTACTTC. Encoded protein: CASSPLSGGYEQYF.

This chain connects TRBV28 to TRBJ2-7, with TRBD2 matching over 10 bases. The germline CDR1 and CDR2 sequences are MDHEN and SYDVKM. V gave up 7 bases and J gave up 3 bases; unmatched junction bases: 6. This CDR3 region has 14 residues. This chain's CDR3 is CASNLAGEIYEQYF. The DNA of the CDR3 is TGTGCCAGCAACCTAGCGGGGGAGATCTACGAGCAGTACTTC. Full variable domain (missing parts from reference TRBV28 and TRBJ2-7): DVKVTQSSRYLVKRTGEKVFLECVQDMDHENMFWYRQDPGLGLRLIYFSYDVKMKEKGDIPEGYSVSREKKERFSLILESASTNQTSMYLCASNLAGEIYEQYFGPGTRLTVT.

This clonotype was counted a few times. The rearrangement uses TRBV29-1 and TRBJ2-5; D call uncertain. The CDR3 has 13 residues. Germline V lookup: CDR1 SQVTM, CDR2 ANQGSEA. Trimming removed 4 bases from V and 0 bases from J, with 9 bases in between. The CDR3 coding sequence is TGCAGCGTTGTGCCCGGGTACCAAGAGACCCAGTACTTC. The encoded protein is CSVVPGYQETQYF.

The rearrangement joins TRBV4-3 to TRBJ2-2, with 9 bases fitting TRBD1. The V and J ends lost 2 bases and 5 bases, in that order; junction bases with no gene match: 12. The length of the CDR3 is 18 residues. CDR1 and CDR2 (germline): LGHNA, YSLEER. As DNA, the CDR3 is TGCGCCAGCAGCCAACCCTCCGGGACAGGGTTAAGTACCGGGGAGCTGTTTTTT. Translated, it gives CASSQPSGTGLSTGELFF.